These 27 T cell receptor beta chains were sequenced from one sample in a study of blood T cell repertoires in COVID-19. Measured with immunoSEQ multiplex PCR; TCRdb has only the in-frame clones, and not every one. The repertoire consists of roughly 300,000 clones, with 92% occurring once and the leading ten covering less than 20%. Source material: PBMCs or T cells enriched from blood (not recorded which). These receptors originate from a woman in her twenties or thirties who had recovered from COVID-19.

V gene TRBV19 combines with J gene TRBJ1-3, with 9 nucleotides matching TRBD1. V lost 6 bases to trimming and J lost 0 bases; unmatched junction nucleotides: 6. This CDR3 is built from 16 residues. In germline, CDR1 is LNHDA, CDR2 SQIVND (reference sequence). The CDR3 region is CASSSGTGTSGNTIYF. The CDR3 DNA reads as TGTGCCAGTAGCTCCGGGACAGGGACCTCTGGAAACACCATATATTTT.

V and J are TRBV7-6 and TRBJ2-4; unclear D gene. The CDR3 is 15 amino acids. The V and J ends lost 5 bases and 0 bases respectively, with 11 bases between them. The germline CDR1 and CDR2 sequences are SGHVS and FNYEAQ. The CDR3 coding sequence is TGTGCCAGCAGCCCAAGCCGGGTAGCCAAAAACATTCAGTACTTC. Translated: CASSPSRVAKNIQYF.

The chain has TRBV15 and TRBJ1-4; tentative D call: TRBD1 (5 bases). The length of the CDR3 is 14 residues. Germline CDR1 is LNHNV and CDR2 is YYDKDF (reference sequence). V dropped 1 base and J dropped 7 bases, with 10 bases sitting between them. The CDR3 loop is CATSRVQGGEKLFF. In DNA form, the CDR3 reads TGTGCCACCAGCAGAGTCCAGGGTGGTGAAAAACTGTTTTTT.

This chain uses TRBV28 with TRBJ2-2; D possibly corresponds to TRBD1 (6 bases). V shed 6 bases and J shed 3 bases, with 14 bases lying between them. Germline values: CDR1 MDHEN, CDR2 SYDVKM. This CDR3 comprises 15 residues. This CDR3 is CASRPTGIDTGELFF. CDR3 coding DNA: TGTGCCAGCAGGCCTACAGGGATCGACACCGGGGAGCTGTTTTTT.

This rearrangement joins TRBV5-6 to TRBJ2-3; no clear D. Trimming pared 1 base from V and 1 base from J, leaving 10 bases between. Looked up from germline, CDR1 is SGHDT and CDR2 is YYEEEE. This CDR3 has 15 residues. CDR3 sequence (DNA): TGTGCCAGCAGCTTGTTCACTGCGGGCACAGATACGCAGTATTTT. It yields the protein CASSLFTAGTDTQYF. Looking up the rest from reference TRBV5-6 and TRBJ2-3 gives the full variable domain: DAGVTQSPTHLIKTRGQQVTLRCSPKSGHDTVSWYQQALGQGPQFIFQYYEEEERQRGNFPDRFSGHQFPNYSSELNVNALLLGDSALYLCASSLFTAGTDTQYFGPGTRLTVL.

The chain has TRBV21-1 and TRBJ1-2; TRBD1 is taken as the D call from the table, unchecked against the DNA. TRBV21-1 is a pseudogene. The CDR3 contains 15 residues. The CDR3 reads CASSKADILCYGYTF. The CDR3 coding sequence is TGTGCCAGCAGCAAAGCGGACATCTTGTGCTATGGCTACACCTTC.

This CDR3 is CASSQAWGGTDTQYF. The CDR3 DNA is TGTGCCAGCAGCCAGGCTTGGGGAGGAACAGATACGCAGTATTTT. The chain joins TRBV3-1 (or the pseudogene TRBV3-2) to TRBJ2-3, with D possibly matching TRBD2 (6 bases). Deletions cut 3 bases from V and 3 bases from J, with 13 bases between. Germline assignment: CDR1 LGHDT and CDR2 YNNKEL (reference sequence). This CDR3 has 15 residues.

The chain couples TRBV9 to TRBJ2-5; D call uncertain. CDR3 size: 14 residues. The V end lost 0 bases, the J end lost 5 bases, and 11 bases lay between the germline ends. CDR1 is SGDLS, CDR2 YYNGEE, per germline. DNA of the CDR3: TGTGCCAGCAGCGTAGATGTAGTCACGGAGACCCAGTACTTC. Its protein is CASSVDVVTETQYF.

The V and J genes are TRBV28 and TRBJ1-1; TRBD1 aligns across 7 bases. V lost 5 bases, J lost 9 bases, and 6 bases stayed unmatched. The CDR3 consists of 12 residues. Germline loops: CDR1 MDHEN, CDR2 SYDVKM. The CDR3 protein is CASSLQQGKAFF. In DNA, the CDR3 is TGTGCCAGCAGTCTACAACAGGGGAAAGCTTTCTTT.

J is TRBJ2-3 and V is TRBV29-1, with 8 bases that match TRBD2. The CDR3 is made up of 12 amino acids. The germline CDR1 and CDR2 sequences are SQVTM and ANQGSEA. Trimming cost V 4 bases and J 6 bases; bases outside gene matches: 3. CDR3 sequence reads: CSVGQRGDTQYF. CDR3 coding DNA: TGCAGCGTTGGTCAGCGGGGGGATACGCAGTATTTT.

This clone has a single count. The CDR3 loop is CASSQSREKLFF. The DNA for the CDR3 is TGTGCCAGCAGCCAGAGTCGGGAAAAACTGTTTTTT. The chain recombines TRBV4-2 with TRBJ1-4; no reliable D call. Trimming removed 3 bases from V and 8 bases from J, with 7 bases in between. Germline CDR1 reads LGHNA; CDR2 reads YNFKEQ. The length of the CDR3 is 12 residues.

This clone showed up just once. The gene calls are TRBV5-4 and TRBJ2-7; 10 nucleotides line up with TRBD1. Germline loops: CDR1 SGHNT, CDR2 YYREEE (reference sequence). Losses at the gene ends were 10 bases for V and 5 bases for J; bases not matched to a gene: 9. The CDR3 has 13 residues. The CDR3 nucleotides are TGTGCCGGGACCGACAGGGGGCGCGACGAGCAGTACTTC. This encodes CAGTDRGRDEQYF. Variable domain in full (rest from reference TRBV5-4 and TRBJ2-7): ETGVTQSPTHLIKTRGQQVTLRCSSQSGHNTVSWYQQALGQGPQFIFQYYREEENGRGNFPPRFSGLQFPNYSSELNVNALELDDSALYLCAGTDRGRDEQYFGPGTRLTVT.

The rearrangement uses TRBV27 and TRBJ1-1, with D unresolved. CDR1 and CDR2 from the germline V gene are MNHEY and SMNVEV (reference sequence). V lost 7 bases and J 1 base, leaving 10 bases between the germline ends. CDR3 size: 13 residues. CDR3 in DNA: TGTGCCAGCATTCAGCGCGGGAACACTGAAGCTTTCTTT. It codes for CASIQRGNTEAFF.

CDR3 in DNA: TGTGCCAGTAGTAACCTCGGTGTTAGCAATCAGCCCCAGCATTTT. The encoded protein is CASSNLGVSNQPQHF. This rearrangement joins TRBV19 to TRBJ1-5; D is unresolved. Trimming took 4 bases from V and 0 from J, leaving 10 bases between them. The CDR3 spans 15 residues. Looked up from germline, CDR1 is LNHDA and CDR2 is SQIVND (reference sequence).

The chain uses TRBV7-2 and TRBJ1-1; D may be TRBD1 (5 bases). Germline V gene lookup returns CDR1 SGHTA and CDR2 FQGNSA. This CDR3 spans 14 amino acids. Between the trimmed V and J ends, which lost 5 bases and 4 bases, there was a span of 14 bases. DNA for the CDR3: TGTGCCAGCAGCCAAACTCAGGGCGTCACTGAAGCTTTCTTT. It translates to CASSQTQGVTEAFF.

The chain carries TRBV5-1 and TRBJ2-5, with TRBD2 matching over 12 bases. The J segment lost 5 bases and the V segment lost 5 bases, leaving 10 bases of the junction unmatched. Germline CDR1 SGHRS, CDR2 YFSETQ. The CDR3 has 16 residues. This chain's CDR3 is CASRLTSGSRGETQYF. The CDR3 bases are TGCGCCAGCAGGCTGACTAGCGGGAGTCGTGGGGAGACCCAGTACTTC.

This clone was observed many times. The CDR3 reads CASSDTFNQPQHF. The CDR3 DNA reads TGTGCCAGCTCGGACACCTTCAATCAGCCCCAGCATTTT. V usage is TRBV6-5 and J usage is TRBJ1-5; possible D gene TRBD1, 5 bases. V was trimmed by 8 bases and J by 3 bases, leaving 11 bases between them. Germline V lookup: CDR1 MNHEY, CDR2 SVGAGI. The CDR3 has 13 amino acids.

The gene calls are TRBV2 and TRBJ2-1; TRBD2 matches at 7 bases. The trim removed 6 bases at V and 7 bases at J, leaving 9 bases unmatched. Germline V gives CDR1 SNHLY, CDR2 FYNNEI. The CDR3 is 14 amino acids. The CDR3 protein is CASRRETVINEQFF. As DNA, the CDR3 is TGTGCCAGCAGGCGGGAGACAGTTATTAATGAGCAGTTCTTC.

The chain links TRBV2 to TRBJ1-2; D uncertain. V lost 5 bases and J lost 8, with 12 bases in between. In germline, CDR1 is SNHLY, CDR2 FYNNEI. The CDR3 extends over 12 amino acids. The CDR3 region is CASSWRVPGYTF. The CDR3, as DNA: TGTGCCAGCAGTTGGAGGGTACCGGGCTACACCTTC.

This chain uses TRBV29-1 with TRBJ2-3; D is perhaps TRBD1 (5 bases). V was clipped by 4 bases and J by 10 bases, with 18 bases between them. CDR3 length equals 13 residues. The germline gives CDR1 SQVTM, CDR2 ANQGSEA. CDR3 nucleotide sequence: TGCAGCGTTGCTGAACAGGCGGCAAGTTCGCAGTATTTT. As protein: CSVAEQAASSQYF.

The rearrangement uses TRBV9 and TRBJ2-5; 9 bases line up with TRBD2. CDR3 size: 18 residues. Germline-derived CDR1 and CDR2 are SGDLS and YYNGEE. V shed 0 bases and J 2 bases; nucleotides not matched to a gene: 11. The DNA of the CDR3 is TGTGCCAGCAGCGTAGGGGCGAGTGGTAGCGGGGGTCAAGAGACCCAGTACTTC. Its protein product is CASSVGASGSGGQETQYF.

The rearrangement joins TRBV2 to TRBJ2-1; TRBD2 is a possible D gene (5 bases). The CDR3 covers 14 residues. Trimming cost V 4 bases and J 3 bases, with 10 bases left between them. Germline CDR1 reads SNHLY; CDR2 reads FYNNEI. The CDR3 loop is CASSALDFYNEQFF. CDR3 DNA: TGTGCCAGCAGTGCCCTGGACTTCTACAATGAGCAGTTCTTC.

J is TRBJ2-3 and V is TRBV29-1, with TRBD1 matching over 10 bases. Germline assignment: CDR1 SQVTM and CDR2 ANQGSEA. There are 17 residues in the CDR3. With V trimmed by 7 bases and J by 2 bases, 15 bases remained unmatched. This CDR3 is CSGRQGARLADTDTQYF. CDR3 bases: TGCAGCGGCAGACAGGGGGCGCGGCTAGCGGACACAGATACGCAGTATTTT.

This chain joins TRBV7-9 and TRBJ2-4; D is possibly TRBD1 (6 bases). With 1 base removed from V and 0 bases from J, the gap between germline ends came to 16 bases. This CDR3 has 18 amino acids. The germline V gene encodes CDR1 SEHNR and CDR2 FQNEAQ (reference sequence). The CDR3 protein is CASSLVPGAALAKNIQYF. As DNA, the CDR3 is TGTGCCAGCAGCTTAGTTCCAGGGGCGGCTCTAGCCAAAAACATTCAGTACTTC. Full variable domain (missing parts from reference TRBV7-9 and TRBJ2-4): DTGVSQNPRHKITKRGQNVTFRCDPISEHNRLYWYRQTLGQGPEFLTYFQNEAQLEKSRLLSDRFSAERPKGSFSTLEIQRTEQGDSAMYLCASSLVPGAALAKNIQYFGAGTRLSVL.

This chain links TRBV28 with TRBJ1-1; D unresolved. Germline CDR1 MDHEN, CDR2 SYDVKM. Trimming removed 5 bases at V and 1 base at J, with 11 bases between. The CDR3 spans 14 residues. DNA of the CDR3: TGTGCCAGCAGTGTTGGGCAGAGGAACACTGAAGCTTTCTTT. Encoded protein: CASSVGQRNTEAFF.

The chain carries TRBV28 and TRBJ2-7; D is possibly TRBD1 (5 bases). The CDR3 sequence is 15 residues long. The V gene's germline CDR1 is MDHEN and CDR2 SYDVKM. Trimming shortened V by 4 bases and J by 2 bases, and 15 bases separated the two germline ends. CDR3 sequence (DNA): TGTGCCAGCAGTTCCCCAGGACACATAACCTACGAGCAGTACTTC. This gives the protein CASSSPGHITYEQYF.

This chain joins TRBV4-2 and TRBJ1-5; 9 bases match TRBD1. V dropped 2 bases and J dropped 2; count of bases not matched to a gene: 4. This CDR3 contains 16 residues. In germline, CDR1 is LGHNA, CDR2 YNFKEQ. In nucleotides, the CDR3 is TGTGCCAGCAGCCAACAGGGACAGGGAGGCAATCAGCCCCAGCATTTT. Protein sequence: CASSQQGQGGNQPQHF.